The 29 T cell receptor beta chains reported below all come from one sample, sequenced in a study of blood T cell repertoires in COVID-19. Sequencing was performed with immunoSEQ multiplex PCR; in TCRdb, only in-frame clones are kept and a portion is missing. The table lists about 84,000 clones, about 70% of them singletons, with 4.5% to 6% in the top ten. Sequenced material: peripheral blood. The receptor set was obtained from a man between 50 and 59 years old with active or convalescent COVID-19.

The chain carries TRBV19 and TRBJ2-1; TRBD1 is a possible D gene (6 bases). The CDR3 extends over 13 amino acids. V was clipped by 10 bases and J by 8 bases, with 18 bases between them. Germline V gene lookup returns CDR1 LNHDA and CDR2 SQIVND (reference sequence). The CDR3 protein is CATKSTGTHEQFF. The CDR3, as DNA: TGTGCCACTAAGTCTACAGGGACCCATGAGCAGTTCTTC.

The chain recombines TRBV6-5 with TRBJ1-5, with D perhaps TRBD1 (5 bases). V lost 6 bases to trimming and J lost 3 bases, with 15 bases between them. Germline values: CDR1 MNHEY, CDR2 SVGAGI. The CDR3 runs to 15 residues. This CDR3 is CASRHQGGHNQPQHF. CDR3 coding DNA: TGTGCCAGCAGACATCAGGGAGGGCACAATCAGCCCCAGCATTTT.

There are a few counts of this clone. The CDR3 nucleotides are TGTGCCAGCAGTTTATCGGACAGGGGCTACACAGATACGCAGTATTTT. It encodes CASSLSDRGYTDTQYF. This chain connects TRBV27 to TRBJ2-3, with TRBD1 matching over 9 bases. V lost 0 bases and J lost 2; bases outside the gene matches: 3. This CDR3 is 16 amino acids long. CDR1 is MNHEY and CDR2 is SMNVEV in the germline V gene (reference sequence).

This chain joins TRBV19 and TRBJ1-2; a possible D gene is TRBD1 (5 bases). The length of the CDR3 is 13 residues. V was shortened by 1 base and J by 8 bases, with 11 bases between the two germline ends. Germline loops: CDR1 LNHDA, CDR2 SQIVND (reference sequence). The DNA for the CDR3 is TGTGCCAGTAGTATAGGGGGCCCGCAAGGCTACACCTTC. Translating it yields CASSIGGPQGYTF.

The V call is TRBV11-2, the J call TRBJ2-3, with 11 bases matching TRBD2. Per germline, CDR1 SGHAT and CDR2 FQNNGV. The CDR3 spans 16 residues. With 5 bases clipped from V and 5 bases from J, the junction kept 9 bases outside the gene matches. The CDR3 sequence: CASSPQRLAGKDTQYF. In DNA form, the CDR3 reads TGTGCCAGCAGCCCCCAGAGACTAGCGGGGAAAGATACGCAGTATTTT.

The genes are TRBV10-2 and TRBJ2-3; 11 bases align to TRBD2. The CDR3 extends over 14 amino acids. Looked up from germline, CDR1 is WSHSY and CDR2 is SAAADI. With 8 bases clipped from V and 4 bases from J, the junction kept 5 bases outside the gene matches. The CDR3 protein is CASHTSGGSDTQYF. CDR3 DNA: TGCGCCAGCCACACTAGCGGGGGATCAGATACGCAGTATTTT.

The V gene is TRBV11-2, the J gene TRBJ1-2, with 7 bases aligning to TRBD1. CDR1 and CDR2 from the germline V gene are SGHAT and FQNNGV. J gave up 5 bases and V 6 bases, and 6 bases lay outside the gene matches. The CDR3 totals 13 residues. This chain's CDR3 is CASRSDREYGYTF. CDR3 sequence (DNA): TGTGCCAGCAGATCCGACAGGGAGTATGGCTACACCTTC.

This clone has only a few counts. The J gene is TRBJ1-4, the V gene TRBV3-1 (or the pseudogene TRBV3-2); D perhaps matches TRBD1 (6 bases). V lost 5 bases and J 5 bases, leaving 15 bases between the germline ends. The CDR3 is 15 amino acids. Germline loops: CDR1 LGHDT, CDR2 YNNKEL (reference sequence). The CDR3 reads CASSAPGQGNEKLFF. The CDR3 DNA reads TGTGCCAGCAGCGCCCCGGGCCAGGGGAATGAAAAACTGTTTTTT.

By share, this clone counts as medium-sized. V and J are TRBV11-2 and TRBJ2-5, with TRBD2 as a possible D gene (7 bases). The CDR3 totals 15 residues. Trimming left V 3 bases short and J 1 base short, with 12 bases between. Looked up from germline, CDR1 is SGHAT and CDR2 is FQNNGV. CDR3 loop: CASSFWGGPQETQYF. As DNA, the CDR3 is TGTGCCAGCAGCTTCTGGGGGGGGCCCCAAGAGACCCAGTACTTC.

This clone was counted only a few times. The chain uses TRBV7-9 and TRBJ1-1, with TRBD1 matching over 8 bases. Germline assignment: CDR1 SEHNR and CDR2 FQNEAQ (reference sequence). Trimming at V came to 5 bases and at J to 5 bases, leaving 10 bases not matched to a gene. The CDR3 is 15 amino acids. CDR3 DNA sequence: TGTGCCAGCAGCCTAACGCACAGGGGGAGGACTGAAGCTTTCTTT. It codes for CASSLTHRGRTEAFF.

The J gene is TRBJ1-1, the V gene TRBV9, with 8 bases aligning to TRBD1. CDR1 is SGDLS and CDR2 is YYNGEE in the germline V gene. Unmatched junction bases numbered 7, after V lost 5 bases and J lost 1 base. CDR3 size: 15 residues. CDR3 sequence: CASSAGGAGNTEAFF. CDR3 nucleotide sequence: TGTGCCAGCAGTGCAGGGGGCGCGGGGAACACTGAAGCTTTCTTT.

The V call is TRBV23-1, the J call TRBJ2-7; 8 bases map to TRBD1. TRBV23-1 is identified as an open reading frame with a role that is uncertain. The CDR3 totals 17 residues. Trimming removed 0 bases from V and 5 bases from J; junction bases left unmatched: 12. This chain's CDR3 is CASSQSSLRGRRHEQYF. In DNA form, the CDR3 reads TGCGCCAGCAGTCAATCAAGCCTCAGGGGGCGCCGCCACGAGCAGTACTTC.

The genes are TRBV5-1 and TRBJ1-6; weak D call: TRBD1 (5 bases). Trimming shortened V by 4 bases and J by 7 bases, and 18 bases separated the two germline ends. Germline CDR1 is SGHRS and CDR2 is YFSETQ. This CDR3 has 16 residues. The CDR3 protein is CASSLEIAGENSPLHF. As DNA, the CDR3 is TGCGCCAGCAGCCTGGAGATTGCGGGGGAGAATTCACCCCTCCACTTT.

The chain joins TRBV5-1 to TRBJ2-3, with 10 bases identical to TRBD2. With V trimmed by 3 bases and J by 3 bases, 16 bases remained unmatched. In germline, CDR1 is SGHRS, CDR2 YFSETQ. CDR3 length: 19 amino acids. The CDR3 protein is CASSSFTSGDLFGTDTQYF. The CDR3 nucleotides are TGCGCCAGCAGCTCGTTTACTAGCGGGGATTTGTTCGGGACAGATACGCAGTATTTT. Supplemented by reference TRBV5-1 and TRBJ2-3, the full variable domain reads KAGVTQTPRYLIKTRGQQVTLSCSPISGHRSVSWYQQTPGQGLQFLFEYFSETQRNKGNFPGRFSGRQFSNSRSEMNVSTLELGDSALYLCASSSFTSGDLFGTDTQYFGPGTRLTVL.

The rearrangement uses TRBV9 and TRBJ2-3, with TRBD1 matching 12 bases. This CDR3 is 16 amino acids long. Germline CDR1 SGDLS, CDR2 YYNGEE. V shed 6 bases, J shed 5 bases, and the junction held 10 bases outside the gene matches. The CDR3 spells CASTPTGQGAGDTQYF. Written as DNA, the CDR3 is TGTGCCAGCACCCCCACGGGACAGGGGGCCGGAGATACGCAGTATTTT.

A single count supports this clone. The V and J genes are TRBV6-6 and TRBJ1-2, with D perhaps matching TRBD1 (6 bases). Germline-derived CDR1 and CDR2 are MNHNY and SVGAGI (reference sequence). This CDR3 comprises 14 residues. Trimming removed 2 bases at V and 5 bases at J, with 12 bases between. For the CDR3, the DNA is TGTGCCAGCAGTTACGCGGGGGCAGGGTATGGCTACACCTTC. Amino acids: CASSYAGAGYGYTF.

This chain connects TRBV2 to TRBJ1-4, with 7 bases identical to TRBD1. Losses at the gene ends were 3 bases for V and 4 bases for J; bases not matched to a gene: 5. The germline CDR1 and CDR2 sequences are SNHLY and FYNNEI. The CDR3 is made up of 15 amino acids. The CDR3 loop reads CASSDKGAGNEKLFF. In DNA form, the CDR3 reads TGTGCCAGCAGTGATAAGGGGGCTGGTAATGAAAAACTGTTTTTT. Drawing the rest from reference TRBV2 and TRBJ1-4, the complete variable domain is EPEVTQTPSHQVTQMGQEVILRCVPISNHLYFYWYRQILGQKVEFLVSFYNNEISEKSEIFDDQFSVERPDGSNFTLKIRSTKLEDSAMYFCASSDKGAGNEKLFFGSGTQLSVL.

The gene calls are TRBV7-3 and TRBJ2-1, with D uncertain. The V end lost 5 bases, the J end lost 3 bases, and 17 bases lay between the germline ends. CDR1 SGHTA and CDR2 FQGTGA come from the germline V gene. CDR3 length equals 16 residues. CDR3 in amino acids: CASSPRAQNVYNEQFF. CDR3 sequence (DNA): TGTGCCAGCAGCCCGAGAGCCCAAAACGTCTACAATGAGCAGTTCTTC.

The chain carries TRBV13 and TRBJ2-3; D is unresolved. Germline loops: CDR1 PRHDT, CDR2 FYEKMQ (reference sequence). The CDR3 spans 12 residues. Trimming shortened V by 5 bases and J by 5 bases, and 8 bases separated the two germline ends. The CDR3 bases are TGTGCCAGCAGCCTAAAGCGAGATACGCAGTATTTT. Its protein product is CASSLKRDTQYF. Combining the CDR3 with reference TRBV13 and TRBJ2-3 gives the whole variable domain AAGVIQSPRHLIKEKRETATLKCYPIPRHDTVYWYQQGPGQDPQFLISFYEKMQSDKGSIPDRFSAQQFSDYHSELNMSSLELGDSALYFCASSLKRDTQYFGPGTRLTVL.

The V call is TRBV10-3, the J call TRBJ2-1; 14 bases fit TRBD2. This CDR3 spans 16 amino acids. CDR1 and CDR2 from the germline V gene are ENHRY and SYGVKD. V dropped 10 bases and J dropped 10; count of bases not matched to a gene: 15. The CDR3 sequence: CATERTSGGLGGEQFF. The CDR3 nucleotides read TGTGCCACCGAAAGGACTAGCGGGGGGTTAGGGGGAGAGCAGTTCTTC.

The chain carries TRBV3-1 (or the pseudogene TRBV3-2) and TRBJ2-2; a possible D gene is TRBD2 (7 bases). Germline V gene lookup returns CDR1 LGHDT and CDR2 YNNKEL (reference sequence). The CDR3 extends over 16 amino acids. The V end lost 0 bases, the J end lost 14 bases, and 22 bases lay between the germline ends. CDR3 sequence (DNA): TGTGCCAGCAGCCAAGATCCCCAGGGGAGGGCTCGGTCACTGTTTTTT. Its protein product is CASSQDPQGRARSLFF.

This clone was found once. The chain carries TRBV29-1 and TRBJ1-1; perhaps TRBD1 as D (5 bases). CDR1 is SQVTM, CDR2 ANQGSEA, per germline. Between the trimmed V and J ends, which lost 8 bases and 1 base, there was a span of 11 bases. This CDR3 has 12 amino acids. This CDR3 is CSYLQENTEAFF. CDR3 coding DNA: TGCAGCTACCTACAGGAGAACACTGAAGCTTTCTTT.

The chain joins TRBV18 to TRBJ2-3, with unresolved D. Germline CDR1 reads KGHSH; CDR2 reads LQKENI. V lost 0 bases and J 1 base, leaving 11 bases between the germline ends. This CDR3 has 16 residues. CDR3 sequence: CASSPPDRVGTDTQYF. CDR3 bases: TGTGCCAGCTCACCACCTGATCGAGTAGGCACAGATACGCAGTATTTT.

The chain employs TRBV28 and TRBJ1-3; 8 nucleotides agree with TRBD1. V shed 6 bases, J shed 4 bases, and the junction held 14 bases outside the gene matches. The CDR3 totals 17 residues. Germline CDR1 is MDHEN and CDR2 is SYDVKM. The CDR3, as DNA: TGTGCCAGCAGCCCCGGTACAGGGGGGTACGAGGGAAACACCATATATTTT. It specifies CASSPGTGGYEGNTIYF. Drawing the rest from reference TRBV28 and TRBJ1-3, the complete variable domain is DVKVTQSSRYLVKRTGEKVFLECVQDMDHENMFWYRQDPGLGLRLIYFSYDVKMKEKGDIPEGYSVSREKKERFSLILESASTNQTSMYLCASSPGTGGYEGNTIYFGEGSWLTVV.

The chain employs TRBV5-4 and TRBJ2-5, with D unresolved. V was shortened by 4 bases and J by 5 bases, with 18 bases between the two germline ends. Germline loops: CDR1 SGHNT, CDR2 YYREEE (reference sequence). The CDR3 runs 15 residues. The CDR3 DNA follows: TGTGCCAGCAGCCCGGGTCTCTTTGAACGCGAGACCCAGTACTTC. Translation: CASSPGLFERETQYF.

This clone showed up just a few times. The DNA for the CDR3 is TGCGCCAGCAGCCAGGGGACAGCAGCCTGGTATGGCTACACCTTC. It codes for CASSQGTAAWYGYTF. J is TRBJ1-2 and V is TRBV4-3, with 7 bases fitting TRBD1. This CDR3 is 15 amino acids long. The ends lost 3 bases at V and 5 bases at J; junction bases unmatched: 9. Germline V gene lookup returns CDR1 LGHNA and CDR2 YSLEER.

V is TRBV29-1 and J is TRBJ2-7; D is uncertain. Deletions cut 3 bases from V and 7 bases from J, with 10 bases between. This CDR3 spans 11 amino acids. Looked up from germline, CDR1 is SQVTM and CDR2 is ANQGSEA. The CDR3 DNA is TGCAGCGTTGAGAACCGGCGGGAGCAGTACTTC. Encoded protein: CSVENRREQYF.

The V and J genes are TRBV6-5 and TRBJ2-7, with 9 bases fitting TRBD1. This CDR3 comprises 14 residues. The V gene's germline CDR1 is MNHEY and CDR2 SVGAGI. J lost 2 bases, V lost 8 bases, and 7 bases had no gene match. The CDR3 DNA sequence: TGTGCCAGCTCCCAGGACAGGGGACCCTACGAGCAGTACTTC. Protein: CASSQDRGPYEQYF.

The CDR3 DNA reads as TGTGCCATCAGTTACGGACAGGGAGGGCAAGAGACCCAGTACTTC. Its protein is CAISYGQGGQETQYF. The V and J genes are TRBV10-3 and TRBJ2-5; maybe TRBD1 (8 bases). This CDR3 is built from 15 residues. Germline lookup yields CDR1 ENHRY and CDR2 SYGVKD. Trimming pared 5 bases from V and 2 bases from J, leaving 15 bases between.